This T cell receptor (beta chain) was captured by sequencing in a study of Graves' ophthalmopathy and Graves' hyperthyroidism. Looked up from germline, CDR1 is ENHRY and CDR2 is SYGVKD. The CDR3 contains 12 residues. Trimming took 10 bases from V and 11 from J; bases not matched to a gene: 11. Active ophthalmopathy (CAS at least 3, NOSPECS at least 4), lasting under 3 months. Serum thyroxine and TRAb, along with clinical symptoms, thyroid ultrasound and orbital computed tomography, were what diagnosis relied on. RNA transcripts provided the template for amplifying TCR beta CDR3 regions. A first-round RT-PCR used HTBI primers, followed by a second-round multiplex PCR. TCRdb re-derived calls from the multiplex PCR reads in MiXCR, one entry per CDR3 protein. Here the sample spans hundreds of thousands of distinct CDR3 sequences, about 41% being singletons. Regarding the study as a whole: Most clonotypes expanded in thyroid above 0.001 frequency were present in blood too.

Notes on this clonotype: The antigen remains unidentified.

The chain combines TRBV10-3 with TRBJ1-5, with 7 bases lining up with TRBD1. The TCR sequence derives from an adult man with Graves' ophthalmopathy. Input material: peripheral blood. The CDR3: CATNDRDETQHF. As DNA, the CDR3 is TGTGCCACCAACGACAGGGACGAGACCCAGCATTTT.